This TCR beta chain emerged from a study of T cells in localized non-small cell lung cancer. Study observations and caveats: One tumor region alone was sequenced, and heterogeneity therefore remains possible. Longer overall survival was linked to higher blood T cell density. Of the tissues analyzed, uninvolved adjacent lung showed maximal T cell clonality, greater than tumor. Of the top 100 tumor clones, median around 60 were in adjacent lung, approximately 28 among its top 100.

Repertoires were generated with immunoSEQ multiplex PCR, while TCRdb's copy carries only in-frame clones and drops some. Found here are 7,700 or so clones, around 92% of them singletons; the top ten hold around 4.6%. Comment on this clone: Its antigen is undetermined.

The receptor was isolated from a male donor at least 60 years old with stage II lung adenocarcinoma. Here the sequenced sample was peripheral blood mononuclear cells, taken before any cancer treatment.

The CDR3 spells CASSFGAYEQYF. The CDR3 DNA sequence: TGTGCCAGCAGCTTCGGTGCCTACGAGCAGTACTTC. The rearrangement links TRBV7-9 to TRBJ2-7; D is undetermined. This CDR3 spans 12 amino acids. Germline loops: CDR1 SEHNR, CDR2 FQNEAQ (reference sequence). V dropped 3 bases and J dropped 2 bases, with 5 bases sitting between them.